This T cell receptor beta chain is from a study of blood T cell repertoires in COVID-19. Across the study: There were acute and convalescent COVID-19 samples, and they came from the United States, Italy and Spain. Sources were T cells, B-cell-depleted T cells, or PBMCs; the material itself was cDNA or gDNA.

Per the original methods: By means of reference gene primer amplification, nucleated cell counts were estimated. The assay was immunoSEQ multiplex PCR, and TCRdb's table has in-frame clones only and misses some. V, J and clone size reflect that table, while D and trimming were determined from the DNA. The table has 65,000 to 90,000 clones, about 82% seen once. The CDR3 has 12 amino acids. Trimming stripped 11 bases from V and 4 bases from J, with 11 bases between. The V gene's germline CDR1 is MDHEN and CDR2 SYDVKM. This TCR was sampled from a woman older than 75 with active or convalescent COVID-19. The rearrangement joins TRBV28 to TRBJ2-2; tentatively, D is TRBD2 (5 bases). Sequenced material: peripheral blood. The CDR3 region is CAYEGGTGELFF. Here the CDR3 DNA reads TGTGCCTACGAGGGCGGCACCGGGGAGCTGTTTTTT.